This paragraph reports one TCR beta chain. The target antigen is unknown. Researchers ran the PCR with 60 Vbeta and 13 Jbeta primers. Some clones are missing from TCRdb's copy, which holds only in-frame ones; the method was immunoSEQ multiplex PCR. The data show around 130,000 clones, roughly 80% seen once. The germline CDR1 and CDR2 sequences are SGHRS and YFSETQ. This CDR3 is 14 amino acids long. After removal of 5 bases from V and 0 bases from J, the junction contained 4 bases not matched to a gene. The record originates from a study of cytomegalovirus exposure and HLA in healthy donors. General observations from the study: An assumption of roughly uniform sequencing depth across donors underlay the presence/absence analyses. Several top significant clusters appeared, in a later analysis, to be linked to common viral pathogens. Later findings reportedly placed an Asian-associated ancestry cluster below the roughly 700-donor mean for N-insertions.

The receptor was isolated from a woman younger than 35 in good health and CMV-seronegative. The chain is built from TRBV5-1 and TRBJ2-7, with 8 nucleotides matching TRBD2. Sample: PBMCs. The CDR3 is CASRPGGLSYEQYF. The CDR3 DNA follows: TGCGCCAGCAGACCGGGGGGGCTCTCCTACGAGCAGTACTTC. The full variable domain, in which reference TRBV5-1 and TRBJ2-7 provide the parts outside the CDR3, is KAGVTQTPRYLIKTRGQQVTLSCSPISGHRSVSWYQQTPGQGLQFLFEYFSETQRNKGNFPGRFSGRQFSNSRSEMNVSTLELGDSALYLCASRPGGLSYEQYFGPGTRLTVT.